These 21 T cell receptor beta chains originate from one sample sequenced in a study of T cell changes during pregnancy in multiple sclerosis. Libraries were prepared by immunoSEQ multiplex PCR; TCRdb keeps only in-frame clonotypes and omits some of them. The data show fewer than 140,000 clones, around 93% seen once. The sample was peripheral blood, taken after pregnancy. Receptors were obtained from a female donor with multiple sclerosis, enrolled in a pregnancy study.

The V gene is TRBV2, the J gene TRBJ1-1, with D tentatively TRBD1 (5 bases). Germline V CDR1 and CDR2: SNHLY, FYNNEI. V was clipped by 8 bases and J by 3 bases, with 10 bases between them. The CDR3 loop spans 12 amino acids. The CDR3 is CASAGGYTEAFF. The CDR3 DNA reads TGTGCCAGCGCCGGGGGGTACACTGAAGCTTTCTTT.

The rearrangement joins TRBV6-4 to TRBJ2-3; 8 positions agree with TRBD1. V was pared by 6 bases and J by 1 base, with 0 bases of the junction left unmatched. Germline V gives CDR1 MRHNA, CDR2 SNTAGT. This CDR3 contains 13 residues. The chain's CDR3 is CASRQGGTDTQYF. CDR3 DNA sequence: TGTGCCAGCAGACAGGGGGGCACAGATACGCAGTATTTT.

This clone has only one observation. This chain uses TRBV29-1 with TRBJ2-7; D is uncertain. Germline lookup yields CDR1 SQVTM and CDR2 ANQGSEA. The CDR3 contains 13 residues. Trimming pared 2 bases from V and 0 bases from J, leaving 8 bases between. CDR3 in amino acids: CSVEQASSYEQYF. The CDR3 coding sequence is TGCAGCGTTGAACAGGCGTCCTCCTACGAGCAGTACTTC.

The table lists this clone with a count of one. The rearrangement links TRBV7-7 to TRBJ2-7; 7 bases fit TRBD1. The length of the CDR3 is 13 residues. CDR1 is SSHAT, CDR2 FNYEAQ, per germline (reference sequence). Trimming took 4 bases from V and 3 from J; bases not matched to a gene: 3. The CDR3 region has the DNA TGTGCCAGCAGCTACCGACAGGGCTACGAGCAGTACTTC. Amino acid sequence: CASSYRQGYEQYF.

V and J are TRBV6-4 and TRBJ2-3; 11 bases line up with TRBD2. Germline loops: CDR1 MRHNA, CDR2 SNTAGT. The CDR3 has 19 amino acids. V lost 3 bases and J lost 0; bases outside the gene matches: 11. CDR3 nucleotides: TGTGCCAGCAGTGAGTCTCCTGGACTAGCGGGTTTTAGCACAGATACGCAGTATTTT. It codes for CASSESPGLAGFSTDTQYF.

The chain carries TRBV5-1 and TRBJ2-7; D gene unclear. The germline CDR1 and CDR2 sequences are SGHRS and YFSETQ. The CDR3 contains 16 residues. Trimming stripped 1 base from V and 2 bases from J, with 16 bases between. The DNA for the CDR3 is TGCGCCAGCAGCTTGTTCCCGACTCTAAACCCCTACGAGCAGTACTTC. Translation: CASSLFPTLNPYEQYF.

This chain links TRBV5-1 with TRBJ1-2; D perhaps matches TRBD1 (5 bases). V was trimmed by 4 bases and J by 6 bases, leaving 13 bases between them. The CDR3 runs to 13 residues. Germline assignment: CDR1 SGHRS and CDR2 YFSETQ. The CDR3 nucleotides are TGCGCCAGCAGCCCCGACGGGGGGAATGGCTACACCTTC. Translating gives CASSPDGGNGYTF.

J is TRBJ2-1 and V is TRBV5-6; no definite D call. The CDR3 is made up of 15 amino acids. The V and J ends lost 3 bases and 6 bases respectively, with 16 bases between them. The germline V gene has CDR1 SGHDT and CDR2 YYEEEE. CDR3 protein: CASSYVVSLGNEQFF. In DNA form, the CDR3 reads TGTGCCAGCAGCTACGTGGTTAGCCTTGGCAATGAGCAGTTCTTC.

J is TRBJ2-1 and V is TRBV7-6; 11 nucleotides align to TRBD2. Per germline, CDR1 SGHVS and CDR2 FNYEAQ. V shed 4 bases and J 15 bases; nucleotides not matched to a gene: 8. The CDR3 is 13 amino acids. The CDR3 protein is CASSSSTSGNTFF. CDR3 in DNA: TGTGCCAGCAGCTCGTCGACTAGCGGGAATACGTTCTTC.

The gene calls are TRBV5-1 and TRBJ2-2, with TRBD2 as a possible D gene (6 bases). Germline V gene lookup returns CDR1 SGHRS and CDR2 YFSETQ. The V and J ends lost 2 bases and 4 bases respectively, with 12 bases between them. The CDR3 is made up of 15 amino acids. DNA for the CDR3: TGCGCCAGCAGCTTTGGCCTAGCGCCCACCGGGGAGCTGTTTTTT. Translating it yields CASSFGLAPTGELFF.

The CDR3 here is CASSLQGDSTEAFF. DNA for the CDR3: TGTGCCAGCTCACTACAGGGGGATAGCACTGAAGCTTTCTTT. The chain joins TRBV18 to TRBJ1-1; TRBD1 aligns across 8 bases. The trim removed 4 bases at V and 4 bases at J, leaving 5 bases unmatched. CDR3 length: 14 residues. Germline V CDR1 and CDR2: KGHSH, LQKENI.

The CDR3 DNA reads as TGTGCCAGCAGCCGTCCCGGGACTAGCGCCGCCGATGAGCAGTTCTTC. Protein product: CASSRPGTSAADEQFF. The genes are TRBV28 and TRBJ2-1, with 10 positions matching TRBD2. Trimming at V came to 6 bases and at J to 8 bases, leaving 13 bases not matched to a gene. Per the germline V gene, CDR1 is MDHEN and CDR2 is SYDVKM. The CDR3 is made up of 16 amino acids.

This CDR3 is CASRDRGGPDTQYF. For the CDR3, the DNA is TGTGCCAGCAGAGACAGGGGAGGGCCAGATACGCAGTATTTT. The gene calls are TRBV6-1 and TRBJ2-3, with D possibly TRBD1 on 8 matching bases. Trimming took 6 bases from V and 4 from J, leaving 14 bases between them. The germline V gene has CDR1 MNHNS and CDR2 SASEGT. CDR3 length: 14 residues.

The V call is TRBV6-1, the J call TRBJ1-1; 10 positions agree with TRBD1. CDR3 length equals 14 residues. Germline loops: CDR1 MNHNS, CDR2 SASEGT. With 6 bases clipped from V and 2 bases from J, the junction kept 3 bases outside the gene matches. This CDR3 is CASRGQGPNTEAFF. As DNA, the CDR3 is TGTGCCAGCAGGGGACAGGGGCCAAACACTGAAGCTTTCTTT.

This chain joins TRBV19 and TRBJ1-4, with TRBD1 matching 10 bases. Germline trimming cut 5 bases from V and 7 bases from J; bases unmatched to any gene: 1. Germline CDR1 reads LNHDA; CDR2 reads SQIVND (reference sequence). CDR3 length equals 13 residues. Here the CDR3 DNA reads TGTGCCAGTAGTTGGGACAGGGGTGAAAAACTGTTTTTT. This gives the protein CASSWDRGEKLFF.

The rearrangement links TRBV5-1 to TRBJ2-5; maybe TRBD1 (5 bases). The V gene's germline CDR1 is SGHRS and CDR2 YFSETQ. Trimming cost V 6 bases and J 2 bases, with 20 bases left between them. The CDR3 has 16 residues. CDR3 coding DNA: TGCGCCAGCACCCATAGTCAGGGATCCGGTCAAGAGACCCAGTACTTC. This gives the protein CASTHSQGSGQETQYF.

The chain is built from TRBV18 and TRBJ2-3; TRBD2 might be the D (6 bases). V was cut by 3 bases and J by 1 base, with 14 bases left in between. The CDR3 totals 16 residues. In germline, CDR1 is KGHSH, CDR2 LQKENI. CDR3 residues: CASSPTSSMGTDTQYF. The DNA for the CDR3 is TGTGCCAGCTCACCTACTAGCTCCATGGGCACAGATACGCAGTATTTT.

V usage is TRBV30 and J usage is TRBJ1-2, with 8 positions matching TRBD1. Germline values: CDR1 GTSNPN, CDR2 SVGIG (reference sequence). V shed 1 base, J shed 13 bases, and the junction held 8 bases outside the gene matches. This CDR3 is 12 amino acids long. DNA for the CDR3: TGTGCCTGGAGTGATGGGGACAGGCCGACCACCTTC. The encoded protein is CAWSDGDRPTTF.

The gene calls are TRBV5-6 and TRBJ2-1, with 9 nucleotides matching TRBD2. The trim removed 4 bases at V and 3 bases at J, leaving 14 bases unmatched. The CDR3 is made up of 18 amino acids. The V gene's germline CDR1 is SGHDT and CDR2 YYEEEE. Written as DNA, the CDR3 is TGTGCCAGCAGCGTTGGGGCGGGGGGGGCCGCTATCTACAATGAGCAGTTCTTC. It translates to CASSVGAGGAAIYNEQFF.

The rearrangement links TRBV11-1 to TRBJ2-7; possible D gene TRBD1, 6 bases. Trimming took off 1 base at V and 0 bases at J, with 10 bases between the two ends. The length of the CDR3 is 15 residues. CDR1 and CDR2 (germline): SGHAT, FQDESV (reference sequence). DNA of the CDR3: TGTGCCAGCAGCTTAGGTTGGGGACACTCCTACGAGCAGTACTTC. It yields the protein CASSLGWGHSYEQYF.

J is TRBJ2-1 and V is TRBV5-1; 8 nucleotides align to TRBD1. There are 16 residues in the CDR3. The J segment lost 4 bases and the V segment lost 4 bases, leaving 10 bases of the junction unmatched. The germline V gene encodes CDR1 SGHRS and CDR2 YFSETQ. CDR3 residues: CASSRVPGQEYNEQFF. In DNA, the CDR3 is TGCGCCAGCAGCCGGGTGCCGGGACAGGAGTACAATGAGCAGTTCTTC.